Listed below are T cell receptor beta chains from one sample, sequenced in a study of technical replicates of blood from several donors. Here immunoSEQ multiplex PCR was the method, and the copy in TCRdb shows in-frame clones only, minus some. The sample carries about 97,000 clones, 95% to 96% recorded once. Sequencing used T cells isolated from PBMCs. These receptors were obtained from a human donor in good health. The CDR3 runs from the conserved cysteine through the conserved F or W. Each record gives: D gene, CDR3 length, V gene, clone size, J gene, CDR3 DNA, CDR3 protein. D genes are given only for firm matches. Size tells how often a clone was seen (once, few, many) or the class of an expanded clone, and some rows leave it out.

D: .; length: 14; V: TRBV11-2; size: .; J: TRBJ1-4; DNA: TGTGCCAGCAGCTCAGCGCTCACGGGTGAAAAACTGTTTTTT; CDR3: CASSSALTGEKLFF
D: .; length: 17; V: TRBV5-1; size: .; J: TRBJ2-6; DNA: TGCGCCAGCAGCTTCTCAGGGTTCGATTCTGGGGCCAACGTCCTGACTTTC; CDR3: CASSFSGFDSGANVLTF
D: TRBD2; length: 16; V: TRBV19; size: .; J: TRBJ2-1; DNA: TGTGCCAGTAGTAAATCTAGCGGCACCTCCTACAATGAGCAGTTCTTC; CDR3: CASSKSSGTSYNEQFF
D: .; length: 17; V: TRBV5-8; size: .; J: TRBJ1-5; DNA: TGTGCCAGCAGGCCGGGGGGAGGGAAGTATAGCAATCAGCCCCAGCATTTT; CDR3: CASRPGGGKYSNQPQHF
D: .; length: 14; V: TRBV18; size: .; J: TRBJ1-1; DNA: TGTGCCAGCTCACCACGAGAACCGAACACTGAAGCTTTCTTT; CDR3: CASSPREPNTEAFF
D: .; length: 14; V: TRBV10-3; size: .; J: TRBJ1-2; DNA: TGTGCCATCAGCAGTACAGGGTACAGCTATGGCTACACCTTC; CDR3: CAISSTGYSYGYTF
D: TRBD1; length: 13; V: TRBV29-1; size: .; J: TRBJ1-5; DNA: TGCAGCGTTGAAACAGGGGAGAATCAGCCCCAGCATTTT; CDR3: CSVETGENQPQHF
D: TRBD1; length: 13; V: TRBV5-1; size: .; J: TRBJ1-1; DNA: TGCGCCAGCAGCGCTAACAGGGGCACTGAAGCTTTCTTT; CDR3: CASSANRGTEAFF
D: TRBD2; length: 14; V: TRBV10-3; size: .; J: TRBJ2-1; DNA: TGTGCCATCAAGGTAGCGGGAGAGCACAATGAGCAGTTCTTC; CDR3: CAIKVAGEHNEQFF
D: .; length: 15; V: TRBV2; size: once; J: TRBJ1-5; DNA: TGTGCCAGCAGTGAAGGGGGACATCCCGGGCAGCCCCAGCATTTT; CDR3: CASSEGGHPGQPQHF
D: TRBD1; length: 17; V: TRBV29-1; size: .; J: TRBJ1-5; DNA: TGCAGCGCCGGGGACAGGGCCATATTAGGGGGCAATCAGCCCCAGCATTTT; CDR3: CSAGDRAILGGNQPQHF
D: .; length: 15; V: TRBV11-3; size: .; J: TRBJ2-2; DNA: TGTGCCAGCAGCTTGCCCGGACAGCCTCTCGGGGAGCTGTTTTTT; CDR3: CASSLPGQPLGELFF
D: .; length: 17; V: TRBV11-2; size: .; J: TRBJ2-3; DNA: TGTGCCAGCAGCTACTTGAGGGAGAGCAGAAGCACAGATACGCAGTATTTT; CDR3: CASSYLRESRSTDTQYF
D: TRBD2; length: 19; V: TRBV5-4; size: .; J: TRBJ2-3; DNA: TGTGCCAGCAGCGCTGACAGGGCCATGGCGGGAGGGCCGTCAGATACGCAGTATTTT; CDR3: CASSADRAMAGGPSDTQYF
D: .; length: 13; V: TRBV29-1; size: few; J: TRBJ1-1; DNA: TGCAGCGTTTCACGGGGGGGTGGGACTGAAGCTTTCTTT; CDR3: CSVSRGGGTEAFF
D: .; length: 14; V: TRBV13; size: .; J: TRBJ1-4; DNA: TGTGCCAGCAGCTTAGAGGGGACTAGTGAAAAACTGTTTTTT; CDR3: CASSLEGTSEKLFF
D: .; length: 13; V: TRBV7-6; size: .; J: TRBJ1-1; DNA: TGTGCCAGCAGCTTCTGGCAGAACACTGAAGCTTTCTTT; CDR3: CASSFWQNTEAFF
D: .; length: 13; V: TRBV7-3; size: .; J: TRBJ1-1; DNA: TGTGCCAGCAGCTTACAGGGGAACACTGAAGCTTTCTTT; CDR3: CASSLQGNTEAFF
D: TRBD2; length: 18; V: TRBV2; size: .; J: TRBJ2-3; DNA: TGTGCCAGCAGCAACCATACCGGGACTAGCGGGGACACAGATACGCAGTATTTT; CDR3: CASSNHTGTSGDTDTQYF
D: .; length: 13; V: TRBV5-1; size: .; J: TRBJ1-1; DNA: TGCGCCAGCAGCTTGGAGGGGAAGACTGAAGCTTTCTTT; CDR3: CASSLEGKTEAFF
D: .; length: 13; V: TRBV5-1; size: .; J: TRBJ2-7; DNA: TGCGCCAGCAGCAACGGACAAGACTACGAGCAGTACTTC; CDR3: CASSNGQDYEQYF
D: .; length: 14; V: TRBV7-3; size: .; J: TRBJ1-1; DNA: TGTGCCAGCAGCTTGGCGGGGGGGAACACTGAAGCTTTCTTT; CDR3: CASSLAGGNTEAFF
D: TRBD2; length: 14; V: TRBV5-4; size: .; J: TRBJ2-3; DNA: TGTGCCAGCAGCTCGACTAGCGGCACAGATACGCAGTATTTT; CDR3: CASSSTSGTDTQYF
D: .; length: 15; V: TRBV5-1; size: .; J: TRBJ2-5; DNA: TGCGCCAGCAGCTTGGGACACAACTTACAAGAGACCCAGTACTTC; CDR3: CASSLGHNLQETQYF
D: TRBD2; length: 18; V: TRBV29-1; size: .; J: TRBJ2-3; DNA: TGCAGCGTTGTGCGGACTAGCGGGAGTATAAGGGGCACAGATACGCAGTATTTT; CDR3: CSVVRTSGSIRGTDTQYF
D: .; length: 16; V: TRBV4-2; size: once; J: TRBJ2-7; DNA: TGTGCCAGCAGCCTGCCCGGCTCAGGTAACTCCTACGAGCAGTACTTC; CDR3: CASSLPGSGNSYEQYF
D: TRBD1; length: 14; V: TRBV6-5; size: once; J: TRBJ2-5; DNA: TGTGCCAGCAGCCTGACAGGGGAAGGAGAGACCCAGTACTTC; CDR3: CASSLTGEGETQYF
D: TRBD1; length: 13; V: TRBV30; size: few; J: TRBJ1-1; DNA: TGTGCCTGGAGCTGGACAGGGGATACTGAAGCTTTCTTT; CDR3: CAWSWTGDTEAFF
D: .; length: 17; V: TRBV19; size: .; J: TRBJ1-3; DNA: TGTGCCAGTAGTATTAGGGGTGCCGGAATTTCTGGAAACACCATATATTTT; CDR3: CASSIRGAGISGNTIYF
D: TRBD2; length: 16; V: TRBV5-1; size: .; J: TRBJ2-1; DNA: TGCGCCAGCAGCTTCTTAGGCGGGAGGAAGGGGAATGAGCAGTTCTTC; CDR3: CASSFLGGRKGNEQFF
D: TRBD1; length: 15; V: TRBV19; size: .; J: TRBJ1-2; DNA: TGTGCCAGTAGTCCCCAGGGACAGGGCTGGTATGGCTACACCTTC; CDR3: CASSPQGQGWYGYTF
D: TRBD1; length: 14; V: TRBV9; size: .; J: TRBJ1-4; DNA: TGTGCCAGCAGCCCCGGGACAGGGCCCGAAAAACTGTTTTTT; CDR3: CASSPGTGPEKLFF
D: TRBD2; length: 14; V: TRBV30; size: once; J: TRBJ2-1; DNA: TGTGCTGGACAGTCTAGCGGGGACCACAATGAGCAGTTCTTC; CDR3: CAGQSSGDHNEQFF
D: .; length: 14; V: TRBV27; size: once; J: TRBJ1-1; DNA: TGTGCCAGCAGTTTACAGGGATTGAACACTGAAGCTTTCTTT; CDR3: CASSLQGLNTEAFF
D: .; length: 14; V: TRBV5-6; size: once; J: TRBJ2-3; DNA: TGTGCCAGCAGCTTGATACAGAGCACAGATACGCAGTATTTT; CDR3: CASSLIQSTDTQYF
D: TRBD2; length: 18; V: TRBV5-1; size: .; J: TRBJ2-2; DNA: TGCGCCAGCAGGAGGACTAGCGGGAATTCTGAAGGCACCGGGGAGCTGTTTTTT; CDR3: CASRRTSGNSEGTGELFF
D: .; length: 13; V: TRBV30; size: .; J: TRBJ2-1; DNA: TGTGCCTGGAGTAGGTCGGGGGTCCATGAGCAGTTCTTC; CDR3: CAWSRSGVHEQFF
D: TRBD2; length: 16; V: TRBV6-1; size: .; J: TRBJ2-1; DNA: TGTGCCAGCAGTGAAGAGGAACTAGCGGGAGGTTATGAGCAGTTCTTC; CDR3: CASSEEELAGGYEQFF
D: .; length: 16; V: TRBV6-5; size: few; J: TRBJ1-1; DNA: TGTGCCAGCAGTTACACCCCTCCCCGAGTGAACACTGAAGCTTTCTTT; CDR3: CASSYTPPRVNTEAFF
D: TRBD1; length: 18; V: TRBV4-1; size: .; J: TRBJ1-2; DNA: TGCGCCAGCAGCCAAGTCTTGGACAGGGCAAAGAGCTACTATGGCTACACCTTC; CDR3: CASSQVLDRAKSYYGYTF
D: .; length: 15; V: TRBV28; size: .; J: TRBJ2-7; DNA: TGTGCCAGCAGCACCTGGCCAACATTTTCCTACGAGCAGTACTTC; CDR3: CASSTWPTFSYEQYF
D: TRBD1; length: 14; V: TRBV9; size: .; J: TRBJ2-7; DNA: TGTGCCAGCAGCGTAGGGACAGGGACACACGAGCAGTACTTC; CDR3: CASSVGTGTHEQYF
D: TRBD1; length: 18; V: TRBV4-3; size: .; J: TRBJ1-1; DNA: TGCGCCAGCAGCCTAAGGGCTCCGGGACAGGTGTTTAACACTGAAGCTTTCTTT; CDR3: CASSLRAPGQVFNTEAFF
D: TRBD2; length: 16; V: TRBV19; size: once; J: TRBJ2-7; DNA: TGTGCCAGTAGTACGACCGGGACTAGCGGGAGTAGTGAGCAGTACTTC; CDR3: CASSTTGTSGSSEQYF
D: .; length: 14; V: TRBV10-2; size: .; J: TRBJ1-5; DNA: TGCGCCAGCAGTGTACGGCAGGTAGGTCAGCCCCAGCATTTT; CDR3: CASSVRQVGQPQHF
D: TRBD1; length: 17; V: TRBV5-6; size: .; J: TRBJ2-2; DNA: TGTGCCAGCAGCTCCTACCACGACCCGGGACAGGTTGGGGAGCTGTTTTTT; CDR3: CASSSYHDPGQVGELFF
D: TRBD1; length: 16; V: TRBV7-8; size: .; J: TRBJ2-7; DNA: TGTGCCAGCAGCTTACTGCCCTCGACAGGGGAGGACGAGCAGTACTTC; CDR3: CASSLLPSTGEDEQYF
D: TRBD1; length: 13; V: TRBV29-1; size: .; J: TRBJ1-1; DNA: TGCAGCGTACATTCGACAGGGGGCACTGAAGCTTTCTTT; CDR3: CSVHSTGGTEAFF
D: TRBD2; length: 17; V: TRBV19; size: .; J: TRBJ2-5; DNA: TGTGCCAGTAGTTTCACAGGCTTGGCGGGAGGAGGTGTGACCCAGTACTTC; CDR3: CASSFTGLAGGGVTQYF
D: .; length: 13; V: TRBV2; size: .; J: TRBJ2-5; DNA: TGTGCCAGCAGTGGACTAAAGAGCGAGACCCAGTACTTC; CDR3: CASSGLKSETQYF